The present T cell receptor beta chain was sequenced within a study of cytomegalovirus exposure and HLA in healthy donors. The table lists this clone with a few counts. Its matching antigen is unknown. The CDR3 totals 13 residues. Germline-derived CDR1 and CDR2 are SQVTM and ANQGSEA. Deletions cut 6 bases from V and 5 bases from J, with 16 bases between. Study conclusions and caveats: The authors later found most CMV-associated TCR beta chains appeared HLA-restricted. Some V segments, including TRBV6-2 and TRBV6-3, were excluded as indistinguishable. One later analysis reportedly identified an Asian-associated ancestry cluster that showed fewer N-insertions than the approximately 670-donor mean.

PCR used 60 Vbeta primers and 13 Jbeta primers. Generated by immunoSEQ multiplex PCR, the TCRdb table keeps only in-frame clones and is missing some. This table has around 190,000 clones, around 78% appearing once. Material for sequencing was PBMCs. The chain uses TRBV29-1 and TRBJ2-5; TRBD1 is a possible D gene (6 bases). This receptor was identified in a man aged 30 to 45 in good health and CMV-seronegative. CDR3 sequence (DNA): TGCAGCGTCACTCCAGGGGCGCGGGAGACCCAGTACTTC. Its translation is CSVTPGARETQYF.